This T cell receptor beta chain was recorded in a study of Graves' ophthalmopathy and Graves' hyperthyroidism. The V end was cut by 4 bases, the J end by 7 bases, with 14 bases between. Germline CDR1 is ENHRY and CDR2 is SYGVKD. The CDR3 covers 13 residues. Using RNA transcripts, the TCR beta CDR3 regions were amplified. A first-round RT-PCR used HTBI primers, followed by a second-round multiplex PCR. MiXCR was run by TCRdb on the multiplex PCR reads, yielding one entry per CDR3 protein. The sample contains 650,000 to 900,000 distinct CDR3 sequences, 40% of which appear only once. This clonotype was seen ten or more times.

The sequenced material came from peripheral blood. The chain carries TRBV10-3 and TRBJ2-7, with TRBD2 as a possible D gene (6 bases). The receptor was isolated from an adult man with Graves' ophthalmopathy. CDR3: CAISVGGTAEQYF. Written as DNA, the CDR3 is TGTGCCATCAGTGTTGGGGGGACCGCGGAGCAGTACTTC.